This passage covers 31 T cell receptor beta chains from one sample sequenced in a study of T cells in Graves' hyperthyroidism and ophthalmopathy (dated by TCRdb to between 2018 and 2021). Libraries were prepared through multiplex PCR. TCRdb shows the sequencer as Illumina HiSeq 2000. TCR beta CDR3 regions were amplified from RNA transcripts. The TCR CDR3 was subjected to a first round of RT-PCR using the HTBI primer set and the Qiagen OneStep RT-PCR kit. Starting from the raw public reads, TCRdb applied fastp trimming at Q25, assembled clones with MiXCR and retained in-frame beta chains. Every entry covers one CDR3 protein and lists the most common genes and DNA from its rows. The table for this sample lists about 350,000 distinct CDR3 sequences; around 18% of them were counted only once. Around a sixth of the sample rests with the top ten. Source material: blood. These TCRs come from a middle-aged woman with Graves' ophthalmopathy.

The chain has TRBV12-3 or TRBV12-4 and TRBJ1-2; 8 bases match TRBD1. The CDR3 totals 15 residues. V dropped 3 bases and J dropped 3; count of bases not matched to a gene: 6. CDR3 in DNA: TGTGCCAGCAGTTTCGGGACAGGAGGATACTATGGCTACACCTTC. Translating gives CASSFGTGGYYGYTF.

This clonotype was counted at least ten times. This chain connects TRBV14 to TRBJ2-7; TRBD1 agrees at 8 bases. CDR1 SGHDN and CDR2 FVKESK come from the germline V gene. This CDR3 comprises 17 residues. Trimming removed 3 bases from V and 6 bases from J; junction bases left unmatched: 16. CDR3 sequence: CASSQLGSRDRMVEQYF. The CDR3 region has the DNA TGTGCCAGCAGCCAGTTGGGTTCCCGGGACAGGATGGTCGAGCAGTACTTC.

Many counts were recorded for this clonotype. The chain joins TRBV4-1 to TRBJ2-7, with 7 positions matching TRBD2. The CDR3 length is 15 residues. Looked up from germline, CDR1 is MGHRA and CDR2 is YSYEKL. J was trimmed by 4 bases and V by 3 bases; bases with no gene match: 9. The CDR3 DNA sequence: TGCGCCAGCAGCCACCTAGGGGCGGGAGTGTACGAGCAGTACTTC. Translating gives CASSHLGAGVYEQYF.

This clonotype appeared a few times. A much larger clone differs from this one at a single base, so this may be a read error. CDR3 sequence: CISSLRGGTNTEAFF. The CDR3 DNA is TGTATCAGCAGTTTAAGGGGGGGAACGAACACTGAAGCTTTCTTT. The V gene is TRBV27, the J gene TRBJ1-1; D may be TRBD1 (6 bases). Germline CDR1 MNHEY, CDR2 SMNVEV (reference sequence). This CDR3 has 15 amino acids.

This clonotype was seen more than once but under ten times. The V call is TRBV20-1, the J call TRBJ2-5; D might be TRBD1 (5 bases). CDR1 DFQATT and CDR2 SNEGSKA come from the germline V gene (reference sequence). V shed 0 bases and J shed 2 bases, with 13 bases lying between them. CDR3 length equals 15 residues. For the CDR3, the DNA is TGCAGTGCTAGAGATTCCAGGGCAGTTCAAGAGACCCAGTACTTC. Translating gives CSARDSRAVQETQYF.

In its sample, this clonotype was seen many times. The rearrangement joins TRBV5-1 to TRBJ2-7; tentatively, D is TRBD1 or TRBD2 (7 bases each). The germline CDR1 and CDR2 sequences are SGHRS and YFSETQ. The CDR3 is 15 amino acids. V lost 6 bases and J lost 0, with 16 bases in between. In nucleotides, the CDR3 is TGCGCCAGCACCGGAACAGGGGAGGGCTCCTACGAGCAGTACTTC. The encoded protein is CASTGTGEGSYEQYF. Supplemented by reference TRBV5-1 and TRBJ2-7, the full variable domain reads KAGVTQTPRYLIKTRGQQVTLSCSPISGHRSVSWYQQTPGQGLQFLFEYFSETQRNKGNFPGRFSGRQFSNSRSEMNVSTLELGDSALYLCASTGTGEGSYEQYFGPGTRLTVT.

This clonotype showed up many times. The V and J genes are TRBV14 and TRBJ2-7; maybe TRBD2 (6 bases). This CDR3 comprises 16 residues. Germline V gives CDR1 SGHDN, CDR2 FVKESK. Trimming took 0 bases from V and 5 from J, leaving 17 bases between them. The CDR3 DNA reads TGTGCCAGCAGCCAAGAGGCGTGGCGGGATATGGACGAGCAGTACTTC. Translation gives CASSQEAWRDMDEQYF. Complete variable domain (other parts from reference TRBV14 and TRBJ2-7): EAGVTQFPSHSVIEKGQTVTLRCDPISGHDNLYWYRRVMGKEIKFLLHFVKESKQDESGMPNNRFLAERTGGTYSTLKVQPAELEDSGVYFCASSQEAWRDMDEQYFGPGTRLTVT.

This clonotype was detected a few times. One junction end does not reproduce the germline sequence, and a read error may be involved. V and J are TRBV20-1 and TRBJ2-7; TRBD2 matches 7 bases. This CDR3 has 16 residues. From germline, CDR1 is DFQATT and CDR2 SNEGSKA (reference sequence). CDR3 DNA sequence: TGCAGTGCTAGTCCTACGCGCCTCCCACGGGACTACGAGCAGTGCTTC. Its translation: CSASPTRLPRDYEQCF.

The chain recombines TRBV28 with TRBJ2-6; D unresolved. Between the trimmed V and J ends, which lost 3 bases and 0 bases, there was a span of 15 bases. Germline V lookup: CDR1 MDHEN, CDR2 SYDVKM. The CDR3 consists of 18 residues. The CDR3 bases are TGTGCCAGCAGTTTTAACTTAGGGCGGAACTCTGGGGCCAACGTCCTGACTTTC. Protein: CASSFNLGRNSGANVLTF.

The chain uses TRBV4-2 and TRBJ2-1; D remains ambiguous. V was clipped by 4 bases and J by 0 bases, with 16 bases between them. There are 17 residues in the CDR3. Germline values: CDR1 LGHNA, CDR2 YNFKEQ. The CDR3 DNA is TGTGCCAGCAGCCCAACGCGCGACGAAAGCTCCTACAATGAGCAGTTCTTC. It yields the protein CASSPTRDESSYNEQFF.

This clonotype was seen at least ten times. The V and J genes are TRBV28 and TRBJ2-7; 10 bases map to TRBD1. Germline V gene lookup returns CDR1 MDHEN and CDR2 SYDVKM. The CDR3 has 15 amino acids. The ends lost 2 bases at V and 4 bases at J; junction bases unmatched: 5. CDR3 sequence reads: CASSLLDRGLYEQYF. DNA of the CDR3: TGTGCCAGCAGTTTACTTGACAGGGGGCTATACGAGCAGTACTTC.

At least ten counts were recorded for this clonotype. Here the CDR3 reads CASSGLSGDADGYTF. CDR3 DNA sequence: TGTGCCAGCAGCGGATTATCGGGGGACGCGGATGGCTACACCTTC. The V gene is TRBV11-2, the J gene TRBJ1-2; the D gene is possibly TRBD1 (5 bases). This CDR3 has 15 amino acids. Trimming pared 5 bases from V and 6 bases from J, leaving 19 bases between. Germline-derived CDR1 and CDR2 are SGHAT and FQNNGV.

This clonotype was observed at least ten times. This chain links TRBV28 with TRBJ1-1, with D maybe TRBD1 (6 bases). The V gene's germline CDR1 is MDHEN and CDR2 SYDVKM. The CDR3 is 14 amino acids. The germline V and J ends were trimmed by 3 bases and 4 bases, with 12 bases remaining between them. CDR3: CASSFLRGGTEAFF. CDR3 nucleotide sequence: TGTGCCAGCAGTTTTTTGAGGGGGGGCACTGAAGCTTTCTTT.

V is TRBV6-5 and J is TRBJ2-7; D may be TRBD1 or TRBD2 (5 bases each). Germline values: CDR1 MNHEY, CDR2 SVGAGI. The length of the CDR3 is 15 residues. Trimming took off 4 bases at V and 2 bases at J, with 15 bases between the two ends. The CDR3: CASSSGRESTYEQYF. The CDR3 DNA is TGTGCCAGCAGTTCGGGCAGGGAGTCTACCTACGAGCAGTACTTC.

This clonotype was seen repeatedly, ten times or more. The V gene is TRBV6-4, the J gene TRBJ2-7, with 9 bases aligning to TRBD2. Germline V lookup: CDR1 MRHNA, CDR2 SNTAGT. With 6 bases clipped from V and 3 bases from J, the junction kept 9 bases outside the gene matches. This CDR3 contains 15 residues. The CDR3 DNA follows: TGTGCCAGCAGCCGAAACGCGGGAGGGCTCTACGAGCAGTACTTC. Translating gives CASSRNAGGLYEQYF.

This clonotype occurred many times. The rearrangement links TRBV29-1 to TRBJ2-7, with D tentatively TRBD2 (5 bases). The V gene's germline CDR1 is SQVTM and CDR2 ANQGSEA. The CDR3 contains 14 residues. V was clipped by 5 bases and J by 0 bases, with 14 bases between them. The CDR3 region has the DNA TGCAGCGTTCGTCGAGAGGGAAGCTCCTACGAGCAGTACTTC. Amino acid sequence: CSVRREGSSYEQYF.

V usage is TRBV19 and J usage is TRBJ2-5, with TRBD2 matching 10 bases. Germline V lookup: CDR1 LNHDA, CDR2 SQIVND (reference sequence). With 3 bases clipped from V and 4 bases from J, the junction kept 5 bases outside the gene matches. This CDR3 comprises 15 residues. The CDR3 coding sequence is TGTGCCAGTAGTATTTCTAGCGGGAGATCAGAGACCCAGTACTTC. Its translation: CASSISSGRSETQYF.

This clonotype was counted at least ten times. The chain employs TRBV29-1 and TRBJ2-5; TRBD2 aligns across 8 bases. V lost 6 bases, J lost 1 base, and 4 bases stayed unmatched. Germline CDR1 is SQVTM and CDR2 is ANQGSEA. The CDR3 runs to 13 residues. CDR3 protein: CSVNLAGQETQYF. Here the CDR3 DNA reads TGCAGCGTGAACCTAGCGGGCCAAGAGACCCAGTACTTC. The full variable domain, in which reference TRBV29-1 and TRBJ2-5 provide the parts outside the CDR3, is SAVISQKPSRDICQRGTSLTIQCQVDSQVTMMFWYRQQPGQSLTLIATANQGSEATYESGFVIDKFPISRPNLTFSTLTVSNMSPEDSSIYLCSVNLAGQETQYFGPGTRLLVL.

In this sample, this clonotype turned up many times. The chain links TRBV12-3 or TRBV12-4 to TRBJ1-2, with D possibly being TRBD1 (5 bases). The V end lost 3 bases, the J end lost 8 bases, and 13 bases lay between the germline ends. The CDR3 totals 13 residues. The CDR3 DNA reads as TGTGCCAGCAGTTTCGTCGAAGGGGAAGGCTACACCTTC. Translation: CASSFVEGEGYTF.

This clonotype has a count of ten or more. Sequence at one end of the junction differs from germline and may be a read error. The gene calls are TRBV12-3 or TRBV12-4 and TRBJ2-2; possibly TRBD1 or TRBD2 for D (6 bases each). The CDR3 sequence is 17 residues long. CDR3 DNA sequence: TGTGCCGGCAGTCCCGCCGGGGGCAAACTAGGCGCCGGGGAGCTGTTTTTT. Residues: CAGSPAGGKLGAGELFF.

The table lists this clonotype with many counts. This rearrangement joins TRBV6-1 to TRBJ2-4; D may correspond to TRBD1 or TRBD2 (5 bases each). V was shortened by 6 bases and J by 0 bases, with 12 bases between the two germline ends. CDR1 MNHNS and CDR2 SASEGT come from the germline V gene. The CDR3 length is 15 residues. CDR3 region: CASRASGLAKNIQYF. The DNA for the CDR3 is TGTGCCAGCAGAGCCTCGGGGCTAGCCAAAAACATTCAGTACTTC.

This clonotype was seen at least ten times. The chain is built from TRBV4-1 and TRBJ1-1; D may be TRBD1 (5 bases). The CDR3 is 14 amino acids. CDR1 is MGHRA and CDR2 is YSYEKL in the germline V gene. Trimming took off 1 base at V and 1 base at J, with 7 bases between the two ends. The CDR3 here is CASSQAQENTEAFF. In DNA, the CDR3 is TGCGCCAGCAGCCAAGCACAGGAGAACACTGAAGCTTTCTTT.

This clonotype has ten or more counts. V gene TRBV28 combines with J gene TRBJ1-5, with 9 nucleotides matching TRBD1. The CDR3 runs 16 residues. The V gene's germline CDR1 is MDHEN and CDR2 SYDVKM. V shed 6 bases and J 4 bases; nucleotides not matched to a gene: 10. CDR3 loop: CASSGYGTGSNQPQHF. CDR3 in DNA: TGTGCCAGCAGCGGCTACGGGACAGGGAGTAATCAGCCCCAGCATTTT.

Comments on this clonotype: Germline is not matched at one junction end, which may reflect a read error. This chain joins TRBV4-2 and TRBJ2-5; D perhaps matches TRBD2 (5 bases). Germline V gives CDR1 LGHNA, CDR2 YNFKEQ. This CDR3 contains 15 residues. The CDR3: CAGSQDLRGYEGQYF. CDR3 bases: TGTGCCGGCAGCCAAGATCTTAGAGGGTACGAGGGCCAGTACTTC.

This clonotype showed up many times. J is TRBJ2-7 and V is TRBV28; D gene ambiguous. Germline CDR1 is MDHEN and CDR2 is SYDVKM. V was trimmed by 6 bases and J by 3 bases, leaving 6 bases between them. This CDR3 is 11 amino acids long. The CDR3 DNA sequence: TGTGCCAGCAGAACCCTCTACGAGCAGTACTTC. Residues: CASRTLYEQYF.

This clonotype was observed many times. The gene calls are TRBV5-4 and TRBJ2-5; 9 nucleotides align to TRBD1. The trim removed 3 bases at V and 5 bases at J, leaving 8 bases unmatched. This CDR3 has 15 residues. Germline V gives CDR1 SGHNT, CDR2 YYREEE (reference sequence). The CDR3: CASSSRQGGAETQYF. The DNA for the CDR3 is TGTGCCAGCAGCTCGCGACAGGGGGGTGCGGAGACCCAGTACTTC.

Ten or more counts support this clonotype. This CDR3 reads CSAAGDRGYEQYF. The CDR3 nucleotides are TGCAGCGCTGCCGGAGACAGGGGCTACGAGCAGTACTTC. The V and J genes are TRBV29-1 and TRBJ2-7; 8 bases are a match to TRBD1. CDR1 and CDR2 from the germline V gene are SQVTM and ANQGSEA. V lost 7 bases to trimming and J lost 3 bases; unmatched junction nucleotides: 8. The CDR3 has 13 residues.

This clonotype was counted at least ten times. This chain links TRBV20-1 with TRBJ1-2; D is unresolved. CDR3 length equals 12 residues. Looked up from germline, CDR1 is DFQATT and CDR2 is SNEGSKA (reference sequence). V lost 0 bases to trimming and J lost 8 bases, with 10 bases between them. CDR3: CSARDPNLGYTF. CDR3 sequence (DNA): TGCAGTGCTAGAGACCCTAACCTGGGCTACACCTTC.

This clonotype was detected ten times or more. The CDR3 DNA is TGTGCCAGCAGGGGAACCCCGCCTTTCTCCTACGAGCAGTACTTC. Protein product: CASRGTPPFSYEQYF. The chain links TRBV25-1 to TRBJ2-7; no definite D call. The length of the CDR3 is 15 residues. Between the trimmed V and J ends, which lost 6 bases and 0 bases, there was a span of 15 bases. CDR1 and CDR2 (germline): MGHDK, SYGVNS.

Details on this clonotype: A read error may be the cause here, since a much bigger clone is one base away. The gene calls are TRBV7-9 and TRBJ2-5, with D perhaps TRBD2 (6 bases). The V gene lost 4 bases and the J gene lost 2 bases, with 17 bases spanning the gap. Germline assignment: CDR1 SEHNR and CDR2 FQNEAQ (reference sequence). The CDR3 consists of 16 residues. This chain's CDR3 is CASSSSDSGAQETQYF. For the CDR3, the DNA is TGTGCCAGCAGCTCTAGCGACAGCGGAGCGCAAGAGACCCAGTACTTC.

This clonotype was recorded at least ten times. The chain uses TRBV9 and TRBJ1-5, with 7 bases fitting TRBD1. Germline V gene lookup returns CDR1 SGDLS and CDR2 YYNGEE. The CDR3 loop spans 14 amino acids. V dropped 5 bases and J dropped 4; count of bases not matched to a gene: 6. CDR3 bases: TGTGCCAGCAGTTCCCAGGGGGGGAATCAGCCCCAGCATTTT. It encodes CASSSQGGNQPQHF.